Each of the 9 T cell receptor beta chains below was sequenced from the same sample in a study of radiotherapy plus CTLA-4 blockade in lung cancer. The table came from immunoSEQ multiplex PCR; TCRdb's copy has only in-frame clones and leaves some out. Of 75,000 to 95,000 clones listed, less than 80% are singletons. This specimen was peripheral blood, taken from a patient treated with radiotherapy plus ipilimumab. All receptors come from a human donor with non-small cell lung cancer that progressed on radiotherapy plus ipilimumab.

The chain combines TRBV4-2 with TRBJ1-1, with D unresolved. Trimming took 0 bases from V and 0 from J, leaving 5 bases between them. This CDR3 has 14 amino acids. From germline, CDR1 is LGHNA and CDR2 YNFKEQ. CDR3 in amino acids: CASSQDAVNTEAFF. The CDR3 nucleotides are TGTGCCAGCAGCCAAGATGCAGTGAACACTGAAGCTTTCTTT.

This chain connects TRBV6-1 to TRBJ1-5; 7 bases match TRBD1. With 6 bases clipped from V and 6 bases from J, the junction kept 8 bases outside the gene matches. This CDR3 is built from 14 residues. CDR1 MNHNS and CDR2 SASEGT come from the germline V gene. Here the CDR3 reads CASRGQRGVQPQHF. The CDR3 nucleotides are TGTGCCAGCAGGGGACAGCGGGGGGTTCAGCCCCAGCATTTT.

The rearrangement joins TRBV5-1 to TRBJ2-1, with 10 positions matching TRBD2. With V trimmed by 7 bases and J by 7 bases, 11 bases remained unmatched. The CDR3 loop spans 15 amino acids. Germline lookup yields CDR1 SGHRS and CDR2 YFSETQ. Here the CDR3 DNA reads TGCGCCAGCCAAGCCCCGGGACTAGCGAGAAATGAGCAGTTCTTC. Its translation is CASQAPGLARNEQFF.

This sequence joins TRBV2 and TRBJ2-7; 11 bases fit TRBD2. The V segment lost 5 bases and the J segment 5 bases; nucleotides outside the gene matches: 5. Germline CDR1 reads SNHLY; CDR2 reads FYNNEI. The CDR3 spans 14 residues. The CDR3 coding sequence is TGTGCCAGCAGTTCTAGCGGGGGGTTCGACGAGCAGTACTTC. It yields the protein CASSSSGGFDEQYF.

This clone was counted between two and nine times. One junction end disagrees with the germline gene, perhaps due to a read error. The chain uses TRBV7-6 and TRBJ1-3, with 8 bases that match TRBD1. Germline values: CDR1 SGHVS, CDR2 FNYEAQ. CDR3 length equals 13 residues. The CDR3 sequence: CASSPAETGALAF. CDR3 sequence (DNA): TGTGCCAGCAGCCCGGCCGAGACAGGGGCTCTTGCGTTT.

J is TRBJ2-1 and V is TRBV10-3; TRBD1 matches 7 bases. V lost 2 bases to trimming and J lost 12 bases; unmatched junction nucleotides: 19. The CDR3 sequence is 17 residues long. Germline-derived CDR1 and CDR2 are ENHRY and SYGVKD. The chain's CDR3 is CAISEDNRGSRARTQFF. The CDR3 nucleotides are TGTGCCATCAGTGAGGATAACAGGGGTTCACGGGCGCGGACGCAGTTCTTC.

The rearrangement uses TRBV5-6 and TRBJ1-5; D gene ambiguous. V lost 2 bases and J lost 5, with 5 bases in between. This CDR3 is built from 12 residues. Germline lookup yields CDR1 SGHDT and CDR2 YYEEEE. CDR3 protein: CASSLVDQPQHF. Here the CDR3 DNA reads TGTGCCAGCAGCTTAGTGGATCAGCCCCAGCATTTT.

The chain combines TRBV28 with TRBJ1-5; no clear D. The length of the CDR3 is 12 residues. CDR1 is MDHEN and CDR2 is SYDVKM in the germline V gene. Deletions cut 3 bases from V and 3 bases from J, with 3 bases between. CDR3 region: CASSLDNQPQHF. The DNA of the CDR3 is TGTGCCAGCAGTTTGGACAATCAGCCCCAGCATTTT. The full variable domain, rest sourced from reference TRBV28 and TRBJ1-5, is DVKVTQSSRYLVKRTGEKVFLECVQDMDHENMFWYRQDPGLGLRLIYFSYDVKMKEKGDIPEGYSVSREKKERFSLILESASTNQTSMYLCASSLDNQPQHFGDGTRLSIL.

Only a few counts were recorded for this clone. The gene calls are TRBV11-2 and TRBJ2-7, with TRBD2 matching over 8 bases. Germline values: CDR1 SGHAT, CDR2 FQNNGV. The CDR3 length is 16 residues. Losses at the gene ends were 5 bases for V and 7 bases for J; bases not matched to a gene: 16. In nucleotides, the CDR3 is TGTGCCAGCAGCAATCCCCGGGGGAGCGGGAGTGGTGAGCAGTACTTC. Its translation: CASSNPRGSGSGEQYF.